This TCR beta chain was profiled in a study of spatial heterogeneity in lung cancer. Overall study context: Detection consistently captured more beta-chain sequences than alpha-chain sequences. Broader study findings: Ubiquitous expanded tumor TCRs appeared in blood more at resection than follow-up.

To note about this clonotype: Its specificity is unknown. This sequence may be a read error, since a much larger clone differs from it by one base.

The time point is: sample taken at primary tumor resection. Tumor, nontumor lung or frozen PBMC supplied whole RNA, sequenced without sorting. There were roughly 72 donors, all of them untreated patients with early-stage non-small cell lung cancer. There are 15 residues in the CDR3. CDR1 is SGHRS and CDR2 is YFSETQ in the germline V gene. Unique molecular identifiers tagged every individual TCR cDNA molecule. From the 5' RACE reads, TCRdb called clonotypes with MiXCR, one entry per CDR3 protein. The sample carries about 7,000 distinct CDR3 sequences, about a fifth recorded once. This TCR came from a female donor with early-stage non-small cell lung cancer. The chain employs TRBV5-1 and TRBJ2-5, with 8 positions matching TRBD1. The sequenced sample was PBMCs, obtained at surgery. The CDR3 DNA sequence: TGCGTCAGCAGCTTGAACACAGGGGGGCAAGAGACCCAGTACTTC. It is translated as CVSSLNTGGQETQYF.